The 28 T cell receptor beta chains below come from one sample, sequenced in a study of T cells expressing NK-cell markers. TCRdb reprocessed the 5' RACE reads, with one entry per CDR3 protein and no DNA. The listing records 350,000 to 400,000 distinct CDR3 sequences. Sequencing was done on a sample of blood T cells: a sorted CD56 or NKG2C T cell subset, CD4+ or CD8+ T cells, or bulk PBMC T cells (not recorded which). The source is a woman between 50 and 59 years old in good health.

The chain combines TRBV5-1 with TRBJ2-1; TCRdb's D call, TRBD2, is unchecked because there is no DNA. This CDR3 region has 13 residues. The germline gives CDR1 SGHRS, CDR2 YFSETQ. CDR3 in amino acids: CASSRREGAEQFF.

This chain connects TRBV27 to TRBJ2-2. Germline V gene sequence: CDR1 MNHEY, CDR2 SMNVEV (reference sequence). This CDR3 contains 17 residues. The CDR3 protein is CASSFAIGPPNTGELFF.

CDR3 protein: CASSLLAIQETQYF. This chain uses TRBV12-3 or TRBV12-4 with TRBJ2-5; TCRdb calls TRBD2, which cannot be checked without DNA. The CDR3 extends over 14 amino acids.

The rearrangement uses TRBV6-5 and TRBJ2-1; TCRdb lists TRBD1, though no DNA is available to test this call. The CDR3 is 13 residues long. Germline V gene data show CDR1 as MNHEY and CDR2 as SVGAGI. The CDR3 here is CASSYNRVKEQFF.

V usage is TRBV7-9 and J usage is TRBJ1-1; TCRdb's D call, TRBD1, is unchecked because there is no DNA. This CDR3 region has 13 residues. Germline V lookup: CDR1 SEHNR, CDR2 FQNEAQ (reference sequence). The CDR3 sequence: CASTPWDRPEAFF.

V gene TRBV6-6 combines with J gene TRBJ2-7; TCRdb names TRBD1, which stays unverified in the absence of DNA. The germline CDR1 and CDR2 sequences are MNHNY and SVGAGI (reference sequence). The CDR3 covers 15 residues. Here the CDR3 reads CASSSPDRAPYEQYF.

This chain connects TRBV20-1 to TRBJ2-3; TCRdb outputs TRBD2, but without DNA this stays unchecked. The V gene's germline CDR1 is DFQATT and CDR2 SNEGSKA (reference sequence). The CDR3 length is 16 residues. The CDR3 protein is CSARDDSGRAADTQYF.

The CDR3 is CASSTRLAGVREQFF. This chain connects TRBV7-8 to TRBJ2-1; TCRdb's D call, TRBD2, is unchecked because there is no DNA. Per the germline V gene, CDR1 is SGHVS and CDR2 is FQNEAQ. The CDR3 is 15 amino acids.

The chain employs TRBV5-1 and TRBJ2-1; TCRdb designates TRBD1, a call that cannot be tested without DNA. Germline CDR1 and CDR2: SGHRS and YFSETQ. This CDR3 region has 15 residues. The CDR3: CASSLASSGANEQFF.

V is TRBV6-5 and J is TRBJ2-1; TCRdb lists TRBD2, though no DNA is available to test this call. Germline V gene sequence: CDR1 MNHEY, CDR2 SVGAGI. The CDR3 has 15 residues. The CDR3 here is CASSYVVRRVNEQFF.

J is TRBJ1-1 and V is TRBV6-4. The CDR3 spans 13 residues. The germline V gene encodes CDR1 MRHNA and CDR2 SNTAGT. The CDR3 sequence is CASSGRSGTEAFF.

The chain recombines TRBV5-1 with TRBJ1-1; the TCRdb call, TRBD1, lacks DNA for checking. CDR1 and CDR2 (germline): SGHRS, YFSETQ. The CDR3 runs to 14 residues. The CDR3 sequence is CASSLVPRDTEAFF.

The V and J genes are TRBV20-1 and TRBJ2-3; TCRdb indicates TRBD1, and absent DNA this call remains unverified. Germline V gene sequence: CDR1 DFQATT, CDR2 SNEGSKA (reference sequence). The CDR3 extends over 17 amino acids. CDR3 region: CSAPTPLMNWEADTQYF.

The chain carries TRBV4-1 and TRBJ1-2; TCRdb names TRBD1, which stays unverified in the absence of DNA. This CDR3 is 16 amino acids long. In germline, CDR1 is MGHRA, CDR2 YSYEKL. Here the CDR3 reads CASSRLLRDSPYGYTF.

The chain couples TRBV29-1 to TRBJ1-3. Germline lookup yields CDR1 SQVTM and CDR2 ANQGSEA. CDR3 length: 14 amino acids. CDR3 region: CSVGEVGSGNTIYF.

The chain has TRBV24-1 and TRBJ2-1; TCRdb gives TRBD2 as the D gene, but with no DNA this cannot be confirmed. From germline, CDR1 is KGHDR and CDR2 SFDVKD. The CDR3 sequence is 14 residues long. The CDR3 spells CATSGGGTFYEQFF.

The chain is built from TRBV25-1 and TRBJ2-5; TCRdb's D call, TRBD1, is unchecked because there is no DNA. CDR3 length equals 14 residues. Germline V gene lookup returns CDR1 MGHDK and CDR2 SYGVNS. The CDR3 loop is CASTQGGPHPTQYF.

The chain is built from TRBV2 and TRBJ1-4. Germline loops: CDR1 SNHLY, CDR2 FYNNEI. The CDR3 contains 15 residues. CDR3 protein: CASSDLGTSNEKLFF.

The rearrangement joins TRBV21-1 to TRBJ2-5; no DNA is available, so the TRBD1 call from TCRdb remains unchecked. TRBV21-1 is marked as a pseudogene. This CDR3 is built from 16 residues. CDR3 region: CASSNRRGRGKETQYF.

This chain links TRBV12-3 or TRBV12-4 with TRBJ2-2; TCRdb picks TRBD1, but there is no DNA to check that call. This CDR3 region has 15 residues. CDR3 sequence: CASSFRWGGTGELFF.

This chain uses TRBV5-1 with TRBJ2-7; TCRdb indicates TRBD1, and absent DNA this call remains unverified. Per germline, CDR1 SGHRS and CDR2 YFSETQ. The CDR3 runs to 13 residues. The chain's CDR3 is CASSSGQGPEQYF.

This chain links TRBV6-4 with TRBJ2-2; TCRdb indicates TRBD2, and absent DNA this call remains unverified. The CDR3 length is 13 residues. Germline V gene sequence: CDR1 MRHNA, CDR2 SNTAGT. The CDR3 loop is CASTGTLGGELFF.

The V gene is TRBV9, the J gene TRBJ2-2; TCRdb picks TRBD2, but there is no DNA to check that call. Germline V gives CDR1 SGDLS, CDR2 YYNGEE. This CDR3 region has 17 residues. The CDR3 here is CASSGGLAGPNTGELFF.

The chain joins TRBV5-1 to TRBJ2-7; lacking DNA, the TRBD1 call made by TCRdb goes unchecked. The germline gives CDR1 SGHRS, CDR2 YFSETQ. The CDR3 is made up of 15 amino acids. CDR3 sequence reads: CASSLAGQGTSEQYF. Full variable domain (outside the CDR3, taken from reference TRBV5-1 and TRBJ2-7): KAGVTQTPRYLIKTRGQQVTLSCSPISGHRSVSWYQQTPGQGLQFLFEYFSETQRNKGNFPGRFSGRQFSNSRSEMNVSTLELGDSALYLCASSLAGQGTSEQYFGPGTRLTVT.

The chain carries TRBV10-2 and TRBJ2-1; TCRdb reports TRBD1, a call that lacks DNA to check it against. Germline assignment: CDR1 WSHSY and CDR2 SAAADI. The CDR3 extends over 16 amino acids. CDR3 amino acids: CASSESGTDIYNEQFF.

The J gene is TRBJ1-3, the V gene TRBV7-2. This CDR3 has 15 amino acids. CDR1 SGHTA and CDR2 FQGNSA come from the germline V gene. This CDR3 is CASSLGAHSGNTIYF.

This chain links TRBV6-1 with TRBJ2-3. Germline values: CDR1 MNHNS, CDR2 SASEGT. The CDR3 has 13 amino acids. The CDR3: CASMSGHTDTQYF.

V and J are TRBV6-5 and TRBJ1-1; TCRdb designates TRBD1, a call that cannot be tested without DNA. This CDR3 is built from 12 residues. Germline lookup yields CDR1 MNHEY and CDR2 SVGAGI. CDR3 loop: CASSHATGVVFF.